These T cell receptor beta chains were read from a single sample in a study of T cell repertoires in cytomegalovirus infection. MiXCR was run by TCRdb on the reads, yielding one entry per CDR3 protein. The sample gives 90,000 to 120,000 distinct CDR3 sequences, 23% of which show up once; roughly two fifths is in the top ten. Sequenced material: CD8+ T cells from PBMCs. These receptors came from a human donor in good health (CMV status not recorded). Some clones in this sample may be carry-over from other donors' samples. Both conserved end residues are part of each CDR3. The D gene is left open where the match is weak. Size is omitted from some rows. Given values are once, few, many or a class for expanded clones.

v_call	clone_size	d_call	j_call	cdr3_aa	cdr3_nt
TRBV28	few	.	TRBJ2-1	CASSNRDIPYNEQFF	TGTGCCAGCAGCAACAGGGATATCCCCTACAATGAGCAGTTCTTC
TRBV28	.	.	TRBJ2-7	CASSFWGSSYEQYF	TGTGCCAGCAGTTTCTGGGGCAGCTCCTACGAGCAGTACTTC
TRBV23-1	few	.	TRBJ2-4	CASSHPKGLGSKNIQYF	TGCGCCAGCAGTCATCCCAAGGGACTGGGCTCCAAAAACATTCAGTACTTC
TRBV6-2/TRBV6-3	.	.	TRBJ2-7	CASSLDRLYEQYF	TGTGCCAGCAGTCTGGACAGACTCTACGAGCAGTACTTC
TRBV7-9	.	.	TRBJ1-6	CASSLWTDNNSPLHF	TGTGCCAGCAGCTTATGGACAGACAATAATTCACCCCTCCACTTT
TRBV28	.	.	TRBJ2-7	CASRGVLGVKSYEQYF	TGTGCCAGCAGGGGGGTATTAGGGGTGAAATCCTACGAGCAGTACTTC
TRBV5-6	few	.	TRBJ1-6	CASSLLSSPTNGNSPLHF	TGTGCCAGCAGCTTGTTAAGTAGCCCGACGAACGGCAATTCACCCCTCCACTTT
TRBV7-2	many	TRBD1	TRBJ2-7	CASSPRDRDYEQYF	TGTGCCAGCAGCCCCCGGGACAGAGACTACGAGCAGTACTTC
TRBV28	few	.	TRBJ1-5	CASSPRGRKQPQHF	TGTGCCAGCAGCCCACGTGGCAGGAAACAGCCCCAGCATTTT
TRBV7-8	many	TRBD1	TRBJ2-7	CASSPGPGQGSEQYF	TGTGCCAGCAGCCCCGGTCCGGGACAGGGTTCCGAGCAGTACTTC
TRBV20-1	once	.	TRBJ1-3	CSARGPKVASGNTIYF	TGCAGTGCTAGAGGGCCAAAGGTTGCCTCTGGAAACACCATATATTTT
TRBV28	.	.	TRBJ1-1	CASSSPGMNTEAFF	TGTGCCAGCAGTTCCCCCGGAATGAACACTGAAGCTTTCTTT
TRBV28	many	.	TRBJ1-3	CASRVRQHSGNTIYF	TGTGCCAGCAGGGTCAGACAGCACTCTGGAAACACCATATATTTT
TRBV28	.	.	TRBJ1-1	CASSHNRATEAFF	TGTGCCAGCAGCCACAACAGGGCTACTGAAGCTTTCTTT
TRBV6-1	.	.	TRBJ1-1	CASSETGGDTEAFF	TGTGCCAGCAGTGAAACTGGCGGTGACACTGAAGCTTTCTTT
TRBV12-3/TRBV12-4	.	TRBD1	TRBJ2-1	CASLGLGQGAGEQFF	TGTGCCAGCTTGGGGCTGGGACAGGGGGCAGGTGAGCAGTTCTTC
TRBV7-2	many	TRBD1	TRBJ1-5	CASSLDREREDQPQHF	TGTGCCAGCAGCTTGGACAGGGAGCGCGAGGACCAGCCCCAGCATTTT
TRBV11-2	.	.	TRBJ2-2	CASKVRENTGELFF	TGTGCCAGCAAGGTCAGGGAGAACACCGGGGAGCTGTTTTTT
TRBV7-9	.	.	TRBJ1-1	CASRLEQGPTEAFF	TGTGCCAGCAGACTGGAACAAGGTCCCACTGAAGCTTTCTTT
TRBV6-2/TRBV6-3	few	TRBD1	TRBJ1-5	CASKGTGGYSNQPQHF	TGTGCCAGCAAGGGGACAGGGGGGTATAGCAATCAGCCCCAGCATTTT
TRBV20-1	many	TRBD1	TRBJ2-7	CSARKTGGLDEQYF	TGCAGTGCTAGAAAAACAGGGGGCCTCGACGAGCAGTACTTC
TRBV6-5	.	.	TRBJ1-1	CASRRQTTEAFF	TGTGCCAGCAGACGCCAAACGACTGAAGCTTTCTTT
TRBV11-2	few	.	TRBJ2-5	CASSSYGYRAQDKYF	TGTGCCAGCAGCTCTTATGGATACAGAGCCCAAGATAAGTACTTC
TRBV6-2/TRBV6-3	.	.	TRBJ1-2	CASRAVIDGYGYTF	TGTGCCAGCAGGGCCGTGATCGATGGCTATGGCTACACCTTC
TRBV2	few	.	TRBJ2-7	CASTPKRAYEQYF	TGTGCCAGCACCCCGAAGCGAGCCTACGAGCAGTACTTC
TRBV28	.	.	TRBJ2-1	CASSLGASYNEQFF	TGTGCCAGCAGTTTAGGGGCTAGTTATAATGAGCAGTTCTTC
TRBV11-2	few	.	TRBJ2-1	CASRSARALGNEQFF	TGTGCCAGCAGGAGTGCCCGGGCGTTAGGGAATGAGCAGTTCTTC
TRBV6-2/TRBV6-3	.	.	TRBJ2-3	CASSSGGHTQYF	TGTGCCAGCAGTTCGGGCGGTCACACGCAGTATTTT
TRBV12-3/TRBV12-4	many	.	TRBJ2-1	CASSGWTESSYNEQFF	TGTGCCAGCAGTGGCTGGACAGAGAGCTCCTACAATGAGCAGTTCTTC
TRBV19	.	.	TRBJ2-5	CASSMRLSSQETQYF	TGTGCCAGTAGTATGAGACTATCTTCCCAAGAGACCCAGTACTTC
TRBV30	.	TRBD2	TRBJ2-1	CAWSAQAGGFIEQFF	TGTGCCTGGAGTGCGCAAGCGGGGGGATTTATTGAGCAGTTCTTC
TRBV29-1	.	TRBD1	TRBJ2-7	CSVDTPTGGGEQYF	TGCAGCGTTGACACCCCGACAGGGGGGGGGGAGCAGTACTTC
TRBV4-1	.	.	TRBJ2-5	CASSQTQGQETQYF	TGCGCCAGCAGCCAGACACAGGGTCAGGAGACCCAGTACTTC
TRBV7-6	many	TRBD2	TRBJ2-1	CASSRTSGRATYNEQFF	TGTGCCAGCAGCCGGACTAGCGGGAGGGCCACCTACAATGAGCAGTTCTTC
TRBV20-1	few	TRBD2	TRBJ2-2	CSARERLAGTGELFF	TGCAGTGCTAGAGAGCGACTAGCTGGGACCGGGGAGCTGTTTTTT
TRBV11-3	.	.	TRBJ2-7	CATSLSPERDWTYEQYF	TGTGCCACCAGCTTATCCCCCGAACGGGACTGGACCTACGAGCAGTACTTC
TRBV20-1	.	.	TRBJ1-1	CSARDLQGTTEAFF	TGCAGTGCTAGAGATTTGCAGGGTACGACTGAAGCTTTTTTT
TRBV4-2	.	.	TRBJ1-5	CASSQGSGTGSLPQHF	TGTGCCAGCAGCCAAGGTTCGGGTACAGGGTCCTTGCCCCAGCATTTT
TRBV7-6	many	TRBD2	TRBJ2-1	CASSSTLSGGREQFF	TGTGCCAGCAGCTCGACCCTCAGTGGGGGGAGGGAACAGTTCTTC
TRBV7-2	few	.	TRBJ2-7	CASSFFTGSYEQYF	TGTGCCAGCAGCTTTTTTACCGGCAGCTACGAGCAGTACTTC
TRBV27	.	TRBD2	TRBJ2-1	CASSFLSSGGAFHEQFF	TGTGCCAGCAGTTTTTTGAGTAGCGGGGGGGCCTTCCATGAGCAGTTCTTC
TRBV19	.	.	TRBJ1-1	CASSIRTDTEAFF	TGTGCCAGTAGTATAAGGACAGACACTGAAGCTTTCTTT
TRBV5-6	.	.	TRBJ1-1	CASRGADEAFF	TGTGCCAGCAGGGGGGCTGATGAAGCTTTCTTT
TRBV30	.	.	TRBJ1-3	CAWSRDSFSGNTIYF	TGTGCCTGGAGTAGGGATTCTTTCTCTGGAAACACCATATATTTT
TRBV10-3	.	.	TRBJ2-2	CAISESPLEATGELFF	TGTGCCATCAGTGAGTCACCACTAGAGGCTACCGGGGAGCTGTTTTTT
TRBV7-2	many	.	TRBJ2-2	CASSGAGELFF	TGTGCCAGCAGCGGGGCCGGGGAGCTGTTTTTT
TRBV14	.	TRBD2	TRBJ2-1	CASSQDPGTSSYNEQFF	TGTGCCAGCAGCCAAGATCCCGGGACTAGCTCCTACAATGAGCAGTTCTTC
TRBV7-6	.	TRBD2	TRBJ2-1	CASSPWPASGRNSNEQFF	TGTGCCAGCAGCCCGTGGCCGGCTAGCGGGAGGAATAGCAATGAGCAGTTCTTC
TRBV2	many	.	TRBJ2-5	CASSEADRQETQYF	TGTGCCAGCAGTGAAGCCGACAGACAAGAGACCCAGTACTTC
TRBV12-3/TRBV12-4	.	TRBD2	TRBJ2-1	CASRVAGEQFF	TGTGCCAGCAGGGTAGCGGGTGAGCAGTTCTTC
TRBV12-3/TRBV12-4	many	.	TRBJ1-5	CASSLEGVVGQPQHF	TGTGCCAGCAGCCTAGAGGGGGTCGTCGGTCAGCCCCAGCATTTT
TRBV6-6	.	.	TRBJ2-7	CASSYSSPRPRDEQYF	TGTGCCAGCAGTTACTCATCGCCGCGGCCTCGAGACGAGCAGTACTTC
TRBV7-9	few	TRBD1	TRBJ2-7	CASSTGGTGTGGSYEQYF	TGTGCCAGCAGCACAGGGGGAACCGGGACAGGGGGCTCCTACGAGCAGTACTTC
TRBV7-4	few	.	TRBJ1-1	CASSLGNDQGRLGTEAFF	TGTGCCAGCAGCTTAGGGAACGATCAGGGGCGTTTGGGCACTGAAGCTTTCTTT
TRBV2	.	.	TRBJ1-1	CASRGGGTEAFF	TGTGCCAGCAGGGGGGGCGGCACTGAAGCTTTCTTT
TRBV19	few	TRBD1	TRBJ2-7	CASSPGTGPSYEQYF	TGTGCCAGTAGTCCCGGGACAGGGCCTTCCTACGAGCAGTACTTC
TRBV11-3	few	.	TRBJ2-2	CASSRRDGNTGELFF	TGTGCCAGCAGCCGACGGGACGGGAACACCGGGGAGCTGTTTTTT
TRBV4-1	.	.	TRBJ1-6	CASSQTEGSPLHF	TGCGCCAGCAGCCAGACCGAAGGTTCACCCCTCCACTTT